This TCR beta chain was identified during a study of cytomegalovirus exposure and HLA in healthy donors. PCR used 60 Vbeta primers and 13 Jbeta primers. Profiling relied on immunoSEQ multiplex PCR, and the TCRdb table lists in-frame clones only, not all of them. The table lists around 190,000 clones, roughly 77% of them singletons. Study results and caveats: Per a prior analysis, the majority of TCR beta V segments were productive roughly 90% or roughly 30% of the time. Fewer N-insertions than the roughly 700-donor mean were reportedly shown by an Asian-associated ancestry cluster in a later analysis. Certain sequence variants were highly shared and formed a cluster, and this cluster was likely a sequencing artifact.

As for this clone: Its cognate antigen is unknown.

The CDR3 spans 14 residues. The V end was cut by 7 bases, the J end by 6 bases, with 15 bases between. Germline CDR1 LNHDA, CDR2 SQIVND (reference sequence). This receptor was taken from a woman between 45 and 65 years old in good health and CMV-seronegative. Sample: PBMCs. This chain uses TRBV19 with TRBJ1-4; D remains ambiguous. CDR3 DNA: TGTGCCAGTACCACTGGGCAGGTTCATGAAAAACTGTTTTTT. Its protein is CASTTGQVHEKLFF.